The 10 T cell receptor beta chains presented below share a single source sample, sequenced in a study of technical replicates of blood from several donors. The method was immunoSEQ multiplex PCR; TCRdb's version includes in-frame clones alone and lacks a portion of them. This sample has approximately 95,000 clones, with about 95% found just once. The sequencing sample was made of T cells isolated from PBMCs. These receptors all stem from a human donor in good health.

The V gene is TRBV2, the J gene TRBJ2-3; D is perhaps TRBD2 (6 bases). V gave up 4 bases and J gave up 3 bases, with 14 bases separating them. Looked up from germline, CDR1 is SNHLY and CDR2 is FYNNEI. This CDR3 has 15 amino acids. CDR3 in DNA: TGTGCCAGCAGTGCGGGAGAATTGGTTACAGATACGCAGTATTTT. It is translated as CASSAGELVTDTQYF.

The rearrangement joins TRBV18 to TRBJ2-7, with TRBD1 identical over 8 bases. This CDR3 comprises 14 residues. Trimming at V came to 4 bases and at J to 4 bases, leaving 6 bases not matched to a gene. Germline V lookup: CDR1 KGHSH, CDR2 LQKENI. The CDR3 DNA reads as TGTGCCAGCTCACTTGGACAGGGATCTTACGAGCAGTACTTC. Encoded protein: CASSLGQGSYEQYF.

The table lists this clone with a count of one. This chain connects TRBV6-6 to TRBJ2-1; D is possibly TRBD1 (7 bases). V was pared by 6 bases and J by 4 bases, with 16 bases between. This CDR3 spans 15 amino acids. The germline gives CDR1 MNHNY, CDR2 SVGAGI (reference sequence). The CDR3 loop is CASRDGQGGYNEQFF. The CDR3 bases are TGTGCCAGCAGGGACGGGCAGGGGGGTTACAATGAGCAGTTCTTC.

This rearrangement joins TRBV9 to TRBJ2-2, with D uncertain. Germline CDR1 and CDR2: SGDLS and YYNGEE. Trimming removed 3 bases from V and 1 base from J, with 4 bases in between. The CDR3 has 13 residues. The CDR3: CASSGENTGELFF. DNA for the CDR3: TGTGCCAGCAGCGGAGAGAACACCGGGGAGCTGTTTTTT.

This clone appeared once. The CDR3 end shows no conserved phenylalanine or tryptophan, and so a read error is likely. No DNA is shown, since the ends of the CDR3 on it are uncertain; the CDR3 is the one TCRdb lists. The chain joins TRBV28 to TRBJ2-7; TRBD2, the D gene given by the table, was not confirmed from the DNA. The CDR3 comprises 11 residues, both ends counted. Per germline, CDR1 MDHEN and CDR2 SYDVKM. CDR3 region: CASSLDGTPTL.

The V gene is TRBV6-5, the J gene TRBJ2-7; tentatively, D is TRBD1 (5 bases). CDR1 is MNHEY and CDR2 is SVGAGI in the germline V gene. The V and J ends lost 6 bases and 2 bases respectively, with 8 bases between them. This CDR3 has 12 residues. CDR3 DNA: TGTGCCAGCAGCCAGGACACCTACGAGCAGTACTTC. This codes for CASSQDTYEQYF.

V is TRBV4-2 and J is TRBJ2-1; 10 positions match TRBD2. Looked up from germline, CDR1 is LGHNA and CDR2 is YNFKEQ. The CDR3 spans 15 residues. The J segment lost 4 bases and the V segment lost 5 bases, leaving 5 bases of the junction unmatched. The CDR3 DNA reads TGTGCCAGCAGCTTCGGGACTAGCGAATACAATGAGCAGTTCTTC. This translates into CASSFGTSEYNEQFF.

V and J are TRBV18 and TRBJ2-2, with 7 bases fitting TRBD1. The CDR3 spans 14 residues. V trimming: 6 bases; J trimming: 3 bases; junction bases outside the gene matches: 4. Germline V gene lookup returns CDR1 KGHSH and CDR2 LQKENI. CDR3 bases: TGTGCCAGCTCCGGGACAGTGGACACCGGGGAGCTGTTTTTT. Residues: CASSGTVDTGELFF.

The chain links TRBV28 to TRBJ2-1; TRBD2 agrees at 10 bases. The CDR3 contains 14 residues. Germline V gives CDR1 MDHEN, CDR2 SYDVKM. The J segment lost 4 bases and the V segment lost 3 bases, leaving 0 bases of the junction unmatched. DNA for the CDR3: TGTGCCAGCAGTTTGACTAGCGGGTACAATGAGCAGTTCTTC. It translates to CASSLTSGYNEQFF.

The chain links TRBV15 to TRBJ2-5, with D maybe TRBD2 (7 bases). The CDR3 runs to 15 residues. CDR1 is LNHNV and CDR2 is YYDKDF in the germline V gene (reference sequence). V gave up 1 base and J gave up 5 bases, with 14 bases separating them. Here the CDR3 DNA reads TGTGCCACCAGCAGAGTACCAGGGAGGGGGGAGACCCAGTACTTC. Its translation: CATSRVPGRGETQYF.